One T cell receptor (beta chain) is described in this entry. The data originate from a study of cytomegalovirus exposure and HLA in healthy donors. V lost 0 bases and J 4 bases, leaving 7 bases between the germline ends. The germline CDR1 and CDR2 sequences are SGDLS and YYNGEE. This CDR3 is built from 13 residues. Vbeta (60) and Jbeta (13) primers were used in the PCR. Sequencing was performed with immunoSEQ multiplex PCR; in TCRdb, only in-frame clones are kept and a portion is missing. The table has 75,000 to 90,000 clones, roughly 85% seen once. The rearrangement links TRBV9 to TRBJ2-5; D may be TRBD1 (6 bases). The receptor was isolated from a man in his forties in good health and CMV-seropositive. Sequencing input: PBMCs. This chain's CDR3 is CASSVAGVETQYF. The CDR3, as DNA: TGTGCCAGCAGCGTAGCAGGGGTAGAGACCCAGTACTTC.